This T cell receptor beta chain was identified during a study of blood T cell repertoires in COVID-19. Clones were read by immunoSEQ multiplex PCR, and TCRdb kept only the in-frame ones, dropping some. The sample includes fewer than 250,000 clones, around 88% of them seen just once. The CDR3 is made up of 15 amino acids. Germline V lookup: CDR1 KGHSH, CDR2 LQKENI. V lost 6 bases, J lost 2 bases, and 15 bases lay in between. The chain combines TRBV18 with TRBJ2-3; no clear D. The receptor was isolated from a woman in her forties or fifties with acute or convalescent COVID-19. Specimen: peripheral blood. The DNA for the CDR3 is TGTGCCAGCTCCCCTGACGGTGGAGTCACAGATACGCAGTATTTT. Encoded protein: CASSPDGGVTDTQYF.